This TCR beta chain derives from a study of memory CD4+ T cells and cytomegalovirus serostatus. Study details: Healthy Belgian adult donors included under ten CMV-positive and 24 CMV-negative people. Findings of the study overall: About 40% of the roughly 150 known CMV-associated TCRbeta sequences appeared in CD4+ memory.

This clone is a singleton in its sample. No antigen is known for it. Per the original data handling: Out-of-frame sequences were removed, leaving 2 million to 2.5 million distinct TCRbeta sequences. Clones were sequenced by immunoSEQ multiplex PCR, and TCRdb holds only the in-frame ones, with some missing. V and J calls and clone size are given by that table; D and trimming were obtained from the DNA. This table holds approximately 44,000 clones, 76% found once. CDR3 size: 12 residues. Trimming removed 2 bases from V and 8 bases from J, with 12 bases in between. Germline CDR1 and CDR2: GTSNPN and SVGIG (reference sequence). The sort gate was single viable CD3+CD4+CD8-CD45RO+ cells for memory CD4+ T cells. Serostatus was set by detecting CMV pp150, pp28, p38, p52 IgG.

This sequence was found in an adult in good health and CMV-seronegative. Sequenced material: memory CD4+ T cells from blood. The gene calls are TRBV30 and TRBJ1-2; no reliable D call. CDR3: CAWSTTRIGYTF. As DNA, the CDR3 is TGTGCCTGGAGTACGACGCGCATAGGCTACACCTTC.